The next 8 T cell receptor beta chains were all read from a single sample in a study of T cells in Graves' hyperthyroidism and ophthalmopathy (dated by TCRdb to between 2018 and 2021). Library preparation used multiplex PCR. The data were produced on an Illumina HiSeq 2000. The TCR beta CDR3 regions were amplified from the RNA transcripts. For the first round of RT-PCR on the TCR CDR3, the HTBI primer set was used together with the Qiagen OneStep RT-PCR kit. Starting from the raw public reads, TCRdb applied fastp trimming at Q25, assembled clones with MiXCR and retained in-frame beta chains. One record per CDR3 amino acid sequence lists the most common genes and DNA. The sample yields 600,000 to 750,000 distinct CDR3 sequences; roughly 17% were counted once. Roughly 15% of the sample is held by the ten biggest clonotypes. Source material: blood. Receptor source: a man aged 45-60 years with Graves' hyperthyroidism.

This clonotype was recorded at least ten times. V gene TRBV9 combines with J gene TRBJ2-5, with a weak D call TRBD2 (6 bases). Germline values: CDR1 SGDLS, CDR2 YYNGEE. The CDR3 length is 17 residues. The V gene lost 4 bases and the J gene lost 4 bases, with 23 bases spanning the gap. DNA for the CDR3: TGTGCCAGCAGCTTCGAGGGGATTGGGGGGAGTGGAGAGACCCAGTACTTC. Its translation: CASSFEGIGGSGETQYF.

The rearrangement links TRBV3-1 to TRBJ2-5; no definite D call. Trimming removed 4 bases at V and 4 bases at J, with 10 bases between. Germline CDR1 reads LGHDT; CDR2 reads YNNKEL (reference sequence). The CDR3 is 13 amino acids. Here the CDR3 DNA reads TGTGCCAGCAGCCCTTATATCACAGAGACCCAGTACTTC. Its translation: CASSPYITETQYF.

The CDR3 here is CASSEVVRGLTDTQYF. DNA for the CDR3: TGTGCCAGCAGTGAAGTGGTGCGGGGCCTCACAGATACGCAGTATTTT. The rearrangement joins TRBV2 to TRBJ2-3; weak D call: TRBD2 (6 bases). Germline CDR1 reads SNHLY; CDR2 reads FYNNEI. Trimming removed 1 base at V and 2 bases at J, with 13 bases between. The CDR3 runs 16 residues.

V gene TRBV5-6 combines with J gene TRBJ2-7; TRBD2 aligns across 16 bases. CDR1 is SGHDT, CDR2 YYEEEE, per germline. This CDR3 region has 17 residues. Losses at the gene ends were 3 bases for V and 3 bases for J; bases not matched to a gene: 6. CDR3 protein: CASSSGLAGGSYYEQYF. In DNA, the CDR3 is TGTGCCAGCAGCTCGGGACTAGCGGGAGGGAGTTACTACGAGCAGTACTTC.

The rearrangement links TRBV20-1 to TRBJ1-1; D not resolved. Trimming cost V 1 base and J 0 bases, with 12 bases left between them. This CDR3 is built from 15 residues. CDR1 DFQATT and CDR2 SNEGSKA come from the germline V gene (reference sequence). CDR3 DNA: TGCAGTGCTAGAGGAACATCCATTATGAACACTGAAGCTTTCTTT. As protein: CSARGTSIMNTEAFF.

The rearrangement joins TRBV2 to TRBJ2-7, with D maybe TRBD1 (5 bases). This CDR3 comprises 14 residues. V was clipped by 1 base and J by 7 bases, with 14 bases between them. Per the germline V gene, CDR1 is SNHLY and CDR2 is FYNNEI. The CDR3 nucleotides read TGTGCCAGCAGTGAAGGCCAGGGCATGAGGGAGCAGTACTTC. As protein: CASSEGQGMREQYF.

V is TRBV20-1 and J is TRBJ2-1; 13 bases map to TRBD2. Germline CDR1 is DFQATT and CDR2 is SNEGSKA (reference sequence). CDR3 length: 16 residues. The DNA of the CDR3 is TGCGGCGGGACTAGCGGGATCGGGCAATTGGTAGGTGAGCAGTTCTTC. Its protein is CGGTSGIGQLVGEQFF.

The chain has TRBV28 and TRBJ2-7; 12 bases line up with TRBD2. This CDR3 comprises 14 residues. Losses at the gene ends were 8 bases for V and 7 bases for J; bases not matched to a gene: 9. The germline V gene encodes CDR1 MDHEN and CDR2 SYDVKM. The CDR3 protein is CASESSLAGGEQYF. The CDR3 DNA sequence: TGTGCCAGCGAAAGCTCACTAGCGGGAGGTGAGCAGTACTTC.